What follows describes a single T cell receptor beta chain. Its antigen target is currently unknown. Base qualities are missing; no much larger clone stands one base away. The data stem from a study of T-cell memory formation after mild COVID-19 (dated by TCRdb to the early 2020s). Turning to the overall study: TCR sequence clusters from the two donors were found to be largely donor specific. In two donors, T-cell clones that expanded and contracted after mild COVID-19 were tracked by sequencing TCRalpha and TCRbeta repertoires over time. The cohort was made up of two young adult volunteers, one female and one male, who were previously healthy.

The listed sequencing device is Illumina NovaSeq 6000. Using 5'RACE with constant-segment primers, TCRalpha and TCRbeta cDNA libraries were constructed, with sample barcodes and unique molecular identifiers added in the process. RNA was extracted from every sample with Trizol reagent. Amplification of the libraries took two PCR steps, and the second step added a second sample barcode plus Illumina TruSeq adapters. Libraries were sequenced on an Illumina NovaSeq with 2 x 150 bp paired-end reads. The authors processed their data as follows. With migec v1.2.7, reads were demultiplexed and then collapsed into UMI-guided consensus sequences. Using mixcr v2.1.11, UMI consensuses were aligned to TRA and TRB V and J templates and then assembled into clonotypes. A clonotype was counted as expanded or contracted only if both edgeR and NoisET called the change significant, with noise models trained on biological replicates. For edgeR calls, a false discovery rate-adjusted p below 0.01 and a log2 fold-change threshold of 1 were applied. As an exploratory analysis of dynamics, max-normalized trajectories of the 1000 most abundant clonotypes were examined by PCA with hierarchical clustering. The CD4 or CD8 phenotype of responding clones was assigned using the separately sequenced CD4+ and CD8+ repertoires. TCRdb handled the public reads itself, with Q25 trimming in fastp and clone calling in MiXCR, and kept productive beta chains. All rows with the same CDR3 protein become a single entry with the most common DNA and genes. What appears here as the V and J calls and clone size reflects TCRdb's work, not the paper's. Within this sample are 200,000 to 250,000 distinct CDR3 sequences, with approximately 10% of them counted one time only. The top ten constitute approximately 3% of the sample.

Study-level results and caveats: The study covered only a couple of mild cases, and larger cohorts including severe cases with pre-infection samples were considered necessary. The second-wave clones that peaked on day 37 were not confirmed to be SARS-CoV-2 specific. Contracting CD4+ clones were located mainly in the CM and EM memory subsets, whereas CD8+ clones were found to be enriched in EMRA. The detection of some responding clones in pre-infection memory suggests that pre-existing cross-reactive memory T cells joined the SARS-CoV-2 response. Clones that contracted from day 15 to 85 showed balanced CD4/CD8 phenotypes, whereas a second wave of clones that expanded from day 15 to 37 leaned towards CD4+.

Ficoll-Paque density gradient centrifugation was used to isolate PBMCs. The germline V gene encodes CDR1 SGHTA and CDR2 FQGNSA. V drops 2 bases and J drops 6 bases, leaving 7 bases in between. The CDR3, cysteine through phenylalanine, is 12 amino acids long. The sequence is cut down to CDR3 DNA, 36 bases in frame from base 1. The chain joins TRBV7-2 to TRBJ1-2, with the identity of the D gene unclear. This clonotype was obtained from a man younger than 35 who had mild COVID-19 (a few samples of this study predate the infection). The sample titles of this study are shuffled in the database, so cell type and time point are left out; the donor was told from shared clones. The sample comprised PBMCs or a T cell subset sorted from them (not recorded which). DNA sequence: TGTGCCAGCAGCTTAACAAGTAATGGCTACACCTTC. Translated, it gives CASSLTSNGYTF.